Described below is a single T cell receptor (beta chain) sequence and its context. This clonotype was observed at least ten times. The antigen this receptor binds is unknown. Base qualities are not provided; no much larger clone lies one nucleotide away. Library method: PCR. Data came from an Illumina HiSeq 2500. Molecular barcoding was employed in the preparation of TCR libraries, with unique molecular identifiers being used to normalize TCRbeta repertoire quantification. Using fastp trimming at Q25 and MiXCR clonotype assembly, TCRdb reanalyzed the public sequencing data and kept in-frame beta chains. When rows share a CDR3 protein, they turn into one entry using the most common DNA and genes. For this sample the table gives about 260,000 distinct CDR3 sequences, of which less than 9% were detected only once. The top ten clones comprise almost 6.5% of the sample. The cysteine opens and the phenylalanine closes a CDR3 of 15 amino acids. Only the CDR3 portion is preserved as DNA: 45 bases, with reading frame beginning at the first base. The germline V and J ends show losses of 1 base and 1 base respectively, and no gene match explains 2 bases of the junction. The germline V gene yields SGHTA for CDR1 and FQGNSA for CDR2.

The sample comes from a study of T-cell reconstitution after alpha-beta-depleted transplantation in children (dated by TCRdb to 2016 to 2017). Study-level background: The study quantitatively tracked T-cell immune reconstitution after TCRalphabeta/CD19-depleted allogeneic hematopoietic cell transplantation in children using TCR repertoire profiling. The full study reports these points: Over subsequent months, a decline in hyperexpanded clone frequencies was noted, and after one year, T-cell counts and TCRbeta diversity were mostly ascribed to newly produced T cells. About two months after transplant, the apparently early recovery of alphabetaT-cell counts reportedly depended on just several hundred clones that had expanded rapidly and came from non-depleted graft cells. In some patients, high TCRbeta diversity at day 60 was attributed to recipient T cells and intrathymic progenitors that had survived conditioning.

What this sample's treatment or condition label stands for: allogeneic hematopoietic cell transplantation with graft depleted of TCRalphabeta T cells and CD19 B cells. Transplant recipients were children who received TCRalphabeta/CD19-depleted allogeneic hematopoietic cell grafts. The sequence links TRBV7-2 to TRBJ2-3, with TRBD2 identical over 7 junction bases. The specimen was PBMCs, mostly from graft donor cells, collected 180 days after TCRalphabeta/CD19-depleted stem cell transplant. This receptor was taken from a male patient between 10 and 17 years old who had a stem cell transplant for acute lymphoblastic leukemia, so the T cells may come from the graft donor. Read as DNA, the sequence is TGTGCCAGCAGCTTAGGAAGCGGGGGCACAGATACGCAGTATTTT. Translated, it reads CASSLGSGGTDTQYF.